The rows below give T cell receptor beta chains drawn from one sample of a study of spatial heterogeneity in lung cancer. TCRdb processed the 5' RACE reads anew with MiXCR; each CDR3 protein has one entry. This sample has hundreds of distinct CDR3 sequences, with 30% to 45% found just once. The material was lung tumor tissue, obtained at surgery. The receptors derive from a male donor with early-stage non-small cell lung cancer. Each CDR3 is given with its conserved first and last residue. The D gene is left open where the match is weak. Clone size is shown for a subset of rows, as once, few, many or a class of expanded clone.

TRBJ1-5 | - | once | TRBV5-6 | TGTGCCAGCAGCTCCGGTATTAGCAATCAGCCCCAGCATTTT | CASSSGISNQPQHF
TRBJ1-6 | - | - | TRBV12-3/TRBV12-4 | TGTGCCAGCAGACCCGGGCCCCAGGGGTCACCCCTCCACTTT | CASRPGPQGSPLHF
TRBJ1-4 | TRBD1 | large | TRBV7-2 | TGTGCCAGCAGCTCCGGGACAGGAGGCGAAAAACTGTTTTTT | CASSSGTGGEKLFF
TRBJ2-3 | - | - | TRBV20-1 | TGCAGTGCTAGAGGGGGGTCGGGAGAGGCAGATACGCAGTATTTT | CSARGGSGEADTQYF
TRBJ1-6 | - | - | TRBV4-3 | TGCGCCAGCAGCCAATTTAACGGGGCGGCAGATAATTCACCCCTCCACTTT | CASSQFNGAADNSPLHF
TRBJ1-2 | TRBD1 | few | TRBV29-1 | TGCAGCGGGGGGACAGCTTACTATGGCTACACCTTC | CSGGTAYYGYTF
TRBJ1-1 | - | - | TRBV10-3 | TGTGCCATCAGTGAGACGAGGGGGGCGGAAAACACTGAAGCTTTCTTT | CAISETRGAENTEAFF
TRBJ1-2 | - | few | TRBV2 | TGTGCCAGCACTGCAAACAGGGTGGATTATGGCTACACCTTC | CASTANRVDYGYTF
TRBJ2-5 | TRBD1 | - | TRBV18 | TGTGCCAGCTCATTATCGGACAGGAGACAAGAGACCCAGTACTTC | CASSLSDRRQETQYF
TRBJ1-1 | - | - | TRBV11-1 | TGTGCCAGCAGCTTATTGCAGTTAACTGAAGCTTTCTTT | CASSLLQLTEAFF
TRBJ1-2 | - | large | TRBV15 | TGTGCCACCAGCTGGGGACGGGGGAACTATGGCTACACCTTC | CATSWGRGNYGYTF
TRBJ1-2 | - | - | TRBV7-2 | TGTGCCAGCAGCTTAGAGGTGGGAAGCTACACCTTC | CASSLEVGSYTF
TRBJ2-6 | - | - | TRBV4-2 | TGTGCCAGCAGCCAAGTGGGGCTCGGGAACTCTGGGGCCAACGTCCTGACTTTC | CASSQVGLGNSGANVLTF
TRBJ2-1 | TRBD2 | few | TRBV5-4 | TGTGCCAGCAGTTCTACTAGCGGGCCTTACAATGAGCAGTTCTTC | CASSSTSGPYNEQFF
TRBJ1-5 | TRBD1 | medium-sized | TRBV6-6 | TGTGCCAGCAGTTACCAGCCAGGGGGAGGGGCACTTCAGCCCCAGCATTTT | CASSYQPGGGALQPQHF
TRBJ1-1 | - | few | TRBV12-3/TRBV12-4 | TGTGCCAGCAGTTTAAACCCCCGGAACACTGAAGCTTTCTTT | CASSLNPRNTEAFF
TRBJ2-1 | TRBD1 | large | TRBV5-1 | TGCGCCAGCAGCTCAGGGACAGTCTCCTACAATGAGCAGTTCTTC | CASSSGTVSYNEQFF
TRBJ2-5 | - | large | TRBV14 | TGTGCCAGCAGCCAAGGAGGTAACCAAGAGACCCAGTACTTC | CASSQGGNQETQYF
TRBJ2-7 | - | - | TRBV10-3 | TGTGCCATGGGCCTCCCCGGGGGCCCCTACGAGCAGTACTTC | CAMGLPGGPYEQYF
TRBJ2-4 | - | large | TRBV12-3/TRBV12-4 | TGTGCCAGCAGTTTAAATTCCGGAGCCAAAAACATTCAGTACTTC | CASSLNSGAKNIQYF
TRBJ2-7 | - | large | TRBV12-3/TRBV12-4 | TGTGCCAGCAGAGCCCCGGGGTCCTTCTACGAGCAGTACTTC | CASRAPGSFYEQYF
TRBJ2-1 | TRBD2 | - | TRBV5-8 | TGTGCCAGCAGCGAGGGGACTAGCGCCTACAATGAGCAGTTCTTC | CASSEGTSAYNEQFF
TRBJ2-3 | - | - | TRBV29-1 | TGCAGCGTTGAATTGGGCAGCCCCACAGATACGCAGTATTTT | CSVELGSPTDTQYF
TRBJ2-3 | - | large | TRBV11-3 | TGTGCCAGCAGCCAGGGTACGAGCACAGATACGCAGTATTTT | CASSQGTSTDTQYF
TRBJ1-4 | - | large | TRBV5-1 | TGCGCCAGCAGCTTGTTAGGGGTAAAGGAAAAACTGTTTTTT | CASSLLGVKEKLFF
TRBJ1-3 | TRBD1 | - | TRBV28 | TGTGCCAGCAGTTGGGCAAGGGACAGCTCCTCTGGAAACACCATATATTTT | CASSWARDSSSGNTIYF
TRBJ2-7 | TRBD2 | - | TRBV10-3 | TGTGCCATCAGTACTAGCGGAGCAAGCTCCTACGAGCAGTACTTC | CAISTSGASSYEQYF
TRBJ2-2 | - | large | TRBV2 | TGTGCCAGCAGTGAGACAGGTCGCGGCACCGGGGAGCTGTTTTTT | CASSETGRGTGELFF
TRBJ2-7 | TRBD1 | large | TRBV7-6 | TGTGCCAGCAGCTTAGAGGGACAGGGTTATGAGCAGTACTTC | CASSLEGQGYEQYF
TRBJ2-2 | TRBD1 | - | TRBV7-2 | TGTGCCAGCAGTCCACAGGGGGGTAACACCGGGGAGCTGTTTTTT | CASSPQGGNTGELFF
TRBJ1-4 | - | - | TRBV4-2 | TGTGCCAGCAGTGAAGGGTTCTTGAATGAAAAACTGTTTTTT | CASSEGFLNEKLFF
TRBJ2-2 | - | - | TRBV4-3 | TGCGCCAGCAGCCAAGGGGGCGGCGGGACGAACACCGGGGAGCTGTTTTTT | CASSQGGGGTNTGELFF
TRBJ1-1 | TRBD1 | medium-sized | TRBV19 | TGTGCCAGTAGTCGGACAGGGGGCTTTGCTGAAGCTTTCTTT | CASSRTGGFAEAFF
TRBJ1-5 | - | medium-sized | TRBV28 | TGTGCCAGCAGCAAATACGGAACTTCCGGTCAGCCCCAGCATTTT | CASSKYGTSGQPQHF
TRBJ1-4 | TRBD1 | medium-sized | TRBV4-1 | TGCGCCAGCAGCCCCCGGACCTTGGGACAGGATAATGAAAAACTGTTTTTT | CASSPRTLGQDNEKLFF
TRBJ1-5 | - | large | TRBV20-1 | TGCAGTGCACCTTCAGCTAGCAATCAGCCCCAGCATTTT | CSAPSASNQPQHF
TRBJ2-7 | TRBD2 | large | TRBV5-1 | TGCGCCAGCAGCCACGGGACTAGTGAGCTCTACGAGCAGTACTTC | CASSHGTSELYEQYF
TRBJ1-1 | TRBD1 | - | TRBV11-1 | TGTGCCAGCAGCAACTTCCTTCGGACAGGGGCTGAACAAGCTTTCTTT | CASSNFLRTGAEQAFF
TRBJ2-2 | TRBD2 | few | TRBV15 | TGTGCCACCAGCCCTCCGGGGGGGTACACCGGGGAGCTGTTTTTT | CATSPPGGYTGELFF
TRBJ1-6 | - | - | TRBV9 | TGTGCCAGCAGCGTAGAGGTCATAAATTCACCCCTCCACTTT | CASSVEVINSPLHF
TRBJ2-5 | - | medium-sized | TRBV6-2/TRBV6-3 | TGTGCCAGCAGTACCGGACCCCTGGAGACCCAGTACTTC | CASSTGPLETQYF
TRBJ1-4 | - | - | TRBV29-1 | TGCAGCGCTGAATCTAATGAAAAACTGTTTTTT | CSAESNEKLFF
TRBJ2-2 | TRBD2 | large | TRBV2 | TGTGCCAGCAGTCTGACTAGCGGGGCCAACACCGGGGAGCTGTTTTTT | CASSLTSGANTGELFF
TRBJ2-1 | - | large | TRBV13 | TGTGCCAGCAGCTTAAGAGGACAGTTCGGGCAGTTCTTC | CASSLRGQFGQFF
TRBJ2-5 | TRBD1 | large | TRBV6-5 | TGTGCCAGCAGACTCGGACAGGGAGGAGAGACCCAGTACTTC | CASRLGQGGETQYF